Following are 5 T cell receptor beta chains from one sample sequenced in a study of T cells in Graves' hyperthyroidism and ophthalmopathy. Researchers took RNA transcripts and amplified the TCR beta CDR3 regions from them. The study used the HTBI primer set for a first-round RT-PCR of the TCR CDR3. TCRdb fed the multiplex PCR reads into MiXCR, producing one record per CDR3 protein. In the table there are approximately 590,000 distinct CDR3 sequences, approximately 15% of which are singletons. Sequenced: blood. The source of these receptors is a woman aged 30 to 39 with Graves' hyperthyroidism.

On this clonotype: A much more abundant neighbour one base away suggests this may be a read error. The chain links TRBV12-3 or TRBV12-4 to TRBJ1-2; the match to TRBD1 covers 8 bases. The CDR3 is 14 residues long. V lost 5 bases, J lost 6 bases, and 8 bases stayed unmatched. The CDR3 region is CASSPDRAVHGYTF. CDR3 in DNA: TGTGCCAGCAGTCCGGACAGGGCTGTACATGGCTACACCTTC.

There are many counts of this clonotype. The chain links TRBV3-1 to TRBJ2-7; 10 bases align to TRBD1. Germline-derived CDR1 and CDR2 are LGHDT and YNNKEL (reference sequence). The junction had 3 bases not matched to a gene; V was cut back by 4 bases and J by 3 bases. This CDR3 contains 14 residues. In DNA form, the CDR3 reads TGTGCCAGCAGCCCCGGACAGGGGGACTACGAGCAGTACTTC. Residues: CASSPGQGDYEQYF.

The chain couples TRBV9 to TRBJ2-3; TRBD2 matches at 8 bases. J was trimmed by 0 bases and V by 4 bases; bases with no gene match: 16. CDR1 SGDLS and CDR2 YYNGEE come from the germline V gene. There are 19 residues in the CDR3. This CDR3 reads CASSPGPFTSGSSTDTQYF. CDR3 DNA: TGTGCCAGCAGCCCAGGCCCTTTTACTAGCGGATCTAGCACAGATACGCAGTATTTT.

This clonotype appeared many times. The CDR3 spells CAWSQKTGGITEAFF. CDR3 nucleotides: TGTGCCTGGAGTCAGAAGACAGGTGGGATCACTGAAGCTTTCTTT. The chain uses TRBV30 and TRBJ1-1; maybe TRBD1 (6 bases). The ends were cut back, 2 bases at V and 4 bases at J, with 17 bases in the middle. Germline V gene data show CDR1 as GTSNPN and CDR2 as SVGIG (reference sequence). CDR3 length equals 15 residues.

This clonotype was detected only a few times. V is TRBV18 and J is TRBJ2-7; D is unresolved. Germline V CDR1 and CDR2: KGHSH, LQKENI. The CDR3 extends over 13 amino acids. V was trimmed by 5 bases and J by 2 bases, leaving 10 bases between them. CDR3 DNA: TGTGCCAGCTCAAGACCTTCGACCTACGAGCAGTACTTC. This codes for CASSRPSTYEQYF. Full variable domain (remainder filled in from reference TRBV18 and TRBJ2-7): NAGVMQNPRHLVRRRGQEARLRCSPMKGHSHVYWYRQLPEEGLKFMVYLQKENIIDESGMPKERFSAEFPKEGPSILRIQQVVRGDSAAYFCASSRPSTYEQYFGPGTRLTVT.